The clone carrying this T cell receptor (beta chain) was observed a single time. Repertoires were generated with immunoSEQ multiplex PCR, while TCRdb's copy carries only in-frame clones and drops some. This repertoire shows fewer than 45,000 clones, 87% found once; its top ten account for about 9.4%. Germline CDR1 is SGHDN and CDR2 is FVKESK. V gave up 0 bases and J gave up 0 bases, with 9 bases separating them. The CDR3 contains 16 residues. These data are taken from a study of blood T cell repertoires in COVID-19. Study as a whole: PBMCs, B-cell-depleted T cells, or T cells provided the cDNA or gDNA that made up the material.

This TCR came from a man older than 75 with active COVID-19. Source material: peripheral blood. This chain joins TRBV14 and TRBJ2-4; D is perhaps TRBD2 (6 bases). The CDR3 region has the DNA TGTGCCAGCAGCCAAGAGGTGGGGGGAGCCAAAAACATTCAGTACTTC. Translating it yields CASSQEVGGAKNIQYF.